The clone carrying this T cell receptor beta chain was recorded at least ten times. No antigen is known for it. Blood mononuclear cells were expanded for roughly 3 days using either OKT3 anti-CD3 antibody or CD3/CD28 beads. IL-2 (around 100 IU/ml) and IL-7 (around 5 ng/ml) supported the T cell cultures. This entry is derived from a study of beta chain bispecific antibodies for T cell cancers. Study information: The leukemia lines expressed TRBV12-3 (Jurkat) and TRBV5-5 (HPB-ALL). Study results and limitations: Normal T cells contributed less of the targeted TRBV signal than the leukemia cells did.

TCRdb processed the 5' RACE reads anew with MiXCR; each CDR3 protein has one entry. Here the sample spans 20,000 to 25,000 distinct CDR3 sequences, approximately 2.4% being singletons. The J segment lost 3 bases and the V segment lost 4 bases, leaving 5 bases of the junction unmatched. The germline CDR1 and CDR2 sequences are SGHRS and YFSETQ. The CDR3 is 14 residues long. This sequence was found in a human donor in good health. Some clones in this sample may be carry-over from other donors' samples. This rearrangement joins TRBV5-1 to TRBJ2-7; 9 bases map to TRBD1. The sequencing sample was made of healthy donor T cells cultured with leukemia cells. The CDR3 is CASSPGQGNYEQYF. In DNA form, the CDR3 reads TGCGCCAGCAGCCCCGGACAGGGGAACTACGAGCAGTACTTC. Full variable domain (missing parts from reference TRBV5-1 and TRBJ2-7): KAGVTQTPRYLIKTRGQQVTLSCSPISGHRSVSWYQQTPGQGLQFLFEYFSETQRNKGNFPGRFSGRQFSNSRSEMNVSTLELGDSALYLCASSPGQGNYEQYFGPGTRLTVT.